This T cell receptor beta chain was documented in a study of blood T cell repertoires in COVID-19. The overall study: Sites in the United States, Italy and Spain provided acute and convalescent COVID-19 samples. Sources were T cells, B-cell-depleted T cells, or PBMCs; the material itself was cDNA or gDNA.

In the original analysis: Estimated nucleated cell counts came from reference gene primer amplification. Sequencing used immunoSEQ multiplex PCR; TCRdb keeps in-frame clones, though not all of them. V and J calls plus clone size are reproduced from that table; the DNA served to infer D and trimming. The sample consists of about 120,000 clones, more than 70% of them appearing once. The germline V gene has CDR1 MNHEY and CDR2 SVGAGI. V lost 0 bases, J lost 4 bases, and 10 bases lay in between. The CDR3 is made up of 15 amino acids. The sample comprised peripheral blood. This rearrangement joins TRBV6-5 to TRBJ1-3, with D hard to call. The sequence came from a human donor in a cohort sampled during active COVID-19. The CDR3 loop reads CASSYSRHVGNTIYF. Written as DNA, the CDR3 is TGTGCCAGCAGTTACTCGAGGCATGTAGGAAACACCATATATTTT.